These 30 T cell receptor beta chains were sequenced from one sample in a study of PD-1 blockade in classical Hodgkin lymphoma. Each patient experienced a relapse that followed autologous stem cell transplantation, and brentuximab vedotin exposure varied. Here immunoSEQ multiplex PCR was the method, and the copy in TCRdb shows in-frame clones only, minus some. This table holds about 13,000 clones, more than 85% found once. Here the sequenced sample was peripheral blood mononuclear cells (PBMCs), taken at baseline. Source of these receptors: a human donor with classical Hodgkin lymphoma.

The gene calls are TRBV5-1 and TRBJ1-1, with 7 bases matching TRBD1. V lost 4 bases, J lost 1 base, and 7 bases stayed unmatched. The CDR3 runs 15 residues. Germline V gives CDR1 SGHRS, CDR2 YFSETQ. CDR3 loop: CASSEQGTKNTEAFF. The CDR3 DNA sequence: TGCGCCAGCAGCGAACAGGGGACTAAGAACACTGAAGCTTTCTTT.

This clone has only one observation. The chain has TRBV7-2 and TRBJ1-5; 9 bases are shared with TRBD1. Germline CDR1 reads SGHTA; CDR2 reads FQGNSA. V gave up 5 bases and J gave up 9 bases; unmatched junction bases: 11. There are 15 residues in the CDR3. The CDR3 sequence: CASSELTGGSGPQHF. As DNA, the CDR3 is TGTGCCAGCAGCGAGCTTACAGGGGGCAGCGGGCCCCAGCATTTT.

The genes are TRBV4-3 and TRBJ2-3, with TRBD2 as a possible D gene (6 bases). This CDR3 spans 16 amino acids. The V and J ends lost 0 bases and 0 bases respectively, with 10 bases between them. CDR1 and CDR2 from the germline V gene are LGHNA and YSLEER. The CDR3: CASSQDGGYSTDTQYF. The CDR3 nucleotides are TGCGCCAGCAGCCAAGATGGGGGGTATAGCACAGATACGCAGTATTTT.

The chain has TRBV5-1 and TRBJ1-1; D perhaps matches TRBD1 (6 bases). The V end lost 4 bases, the J end lost 2 bases, and 15 bases lay between the germline ends. Germline assignment: CDR1 SGHRS and CDR2 YFSETQ. The CDR3 loop spans 15 amino acids. DNA for the CDR3: TGCGCCAGCAGCCCGGGGGCAGGGCGCAACACTGAAGCTTTCTTT. Translation gives CASSPGAGRNTEAFF.

CDR3: CASSFVWGNTEAFF. DNA for the CDR3: TGTGCCAGCAGCTTTGTTTGGGGGAACACTGAAGCTTTCTTT. This chain uses TRBV7-8 with TRBJ1-1; unclear D gene. The CDR3 length is 14 residues. Trimming took 3 bases from V and 1 from J, leaving 9 bases between them. Germline CDR1 and CDR2: SGHVS and FQNEAQ.

The gene calls are TRBV2 and TRBJ1-2; the match to TRBD1 covers 9 bases. The V segment lost 7 bases and the J segment 7 bases; nucleotides outside the gene matches: 7. CDR3 length equals 13 residues. Germline V gene lookup returns CDR1 SNHLY and CDR2 FYNNEI. The CDR3 DNA sequence: TGTGCCAGCATCCGGACAGGGGCCCTTGGCTACACCTTC. It yields the protein CASIRTGALGYTF.

This chain connects TRBV6-5 to TRBJ1-2, with D uncertain. Germline lookup yields CDR1 MNHEY and CDR2 SVGAGI. The CDR3 has 13 amino acids. The V end lost 6 bases, the J end lost 7 bases, and 15 bases lay between the germline ends. The CDR3 loop reads CASREGVLGGYTF. In DNA, the CDR3 is TGTGCCAGCAGGGAGGGTGTTCTGGGTGGCTACACCTTC.

The rearrangement uses TRBV18 and TRBJ1-5; TRBD1 matches at 12 bases. The J segment lost 4 bases and the V segment lost 2 bases, leaving 3 bases of the junction unmatched. The CDR3 runs 16 residues. Germline CDR1 is KGHSH and CDR2 is LQKENI. Written as DNA, the CDR3 is TGTGCCAGCTCACCAGGGACAGGGGGCTTAAATCAGCCCCAGCATTTT. Protein sequence: CASSPGTGGLNQPQHF.

This rearrangement joins TRBV6-1 to TRBJ2-2, with D maybe TRBD1 (5 bases). The CDR3 loop spans 14 amino acids. Between the trimmed V and J ends, which lost 2 bases and 5 bases, there was a span of 9 bases. The germline V gene has CDR1 MNHNS and CDR2 SASEGT. CDR3 in DNA: TGTGCCAGCAGTGAATTAGGGGTAACCGGGGAGCTGTTTTTT. The encoded protein is CASSELGVTGELFF.

The chain uses TRBV5-1 and TRBJ1-1; TRBD1 is a possible D gene (6 bases). The CDR3 runs 14 residues. Trimming pared 4 bases from V and 4 bases from J, leaving 14 bases between. Germline loops: CDR1 SGHRS, CDR2 YFSETQ. As DNA, the CDR3 is TGCGCCAGCAGCCCCCAAGGAGGGGGCACTGAAGCTTTCTTT. Its translation is CASSPQGGGTEAFF.

This rearrangement joins TRBV9 to TRBJ2-5; tentatively, D is TRBD2 (5 bases). Trimming pared 2 bases from V and 3 bases from J, leaving 14 bases between. This CDR3 has 15 residues. Germline loops: CDR1 SGDLS, CDR2 YYNGEE. CDR3 sequence (DNA): TGTGCCAGCAGCGTGAATGAGGGTACCGAAGAGACCCAGTACTTC. Its protein is CASSVNEGTEETQYF.

The chain uses TRBV2 and TRBJ1-4, with D possibly matching TRBD1 (5 bases). V lost 6 bases, J lost 4 bases, and 15 bases lay in between. This CDR3 contains 15 residues. Germline CDR1 and CDR2: SNHLY and FYNNEI. CDR3 protein: CASRDSGGGNEKLFF. The CDR3 coding sequence is TGTGCCAGCAGGGACTCCGGCGGGGGTAATGAAAAACTGTTTTTT.

The rearrangement joins TRBV11-2 to TRBJ2-6; D gene unclear. Germline values: CDR1 SGHAT, CDR2 FQNNGV. CDR3 length: 15 residues. V was cut by 4 bases and J by 1 base, with 8 bases left in between. CDR3 loop: CASSSVRSGANVLTF. The CDR3 DNA reads as TGTGCCAGCAGCTCGGTGAGGTCTGGGGCCAACGTCCTGACTTTC.

J is TRBJ2-7 and V is TRBV7-8, with 10 bases lining up with TRBD2. Germline CDR1 SGHVS, CDR2 FQNEAQ. Unmatched junction bases numbered 4, after V lost 5 bases and J lost 3 bases. The CDR3 extends over 14 amino acids. The CDR3 reads CASSHLAGDYEQYF. CDR3 DNA: TGTGCCAGCAGCCATCTAGCGGGGGACTACGAGCAGTACTTC.

In DNA form, the CDR3 reads TGTGCCAGCAGTGTTGGGTTGGGGACGGTGCTGTTTTTT. This codes for CASSVGLGTVLFF. This chain links TRBV2 with TRBJ1-4; D might be TRBD1 (5 bases). Germline V CDR1 and CDR2: SNHLY, FYNNEI. V was trimmed by 4 bases and J by 14 bases, leaving 17 bases between them. The CDR3 totals 13 residues. The full variable domain, completed using reference TRBV2 and TRBJ1-4, is EPEVTQTPSHQVTQMGQEVILRCVPISNHLYFYWYRQILGQKVEFLVSFYNNEISEKSEIFDDQFSVERPDGSNFTLKIRSTKLEDSAMYFCASSVGLGTVLFFGSGTQLSVL.

A note on this clone: A junction end diverges from the germline sequence, so it may reflect a read error. The rearrangement joins TRBV2 to TRBJ1-2, with D possibly being TRBD1 (6 bases). The CDR3 has 16 amino acids. Per the germline V gene, CDR1 is SNHLY and CDR2 is FYNNEI. CDR3 loop: CASSFGGQPTNYGHTF. The DNA of the CDR3 is TGTGCCAGCAGTTTCGGGGGACAACCTACTAACTATGGCCACACCTTC.

The gene calls are TRBV18 and TRBJ1-5; D call uncertain. The ends were cut back, 3 bases at V and 7 bases at J, with 13 bases in the middle. This CDR3 spans 14 amino acids. Germline CDR1 KGHSH, CDR2 LQKENI. CDR3 nucleotide sequence: TGTGCCAGCTCACCCGGCATTTCAGAACAGCCCCAGCATTTT. Amino acids: CASSPGISEQPQHF.

A single count supports this clone. This chain connects TRBV7-9 to TRBJ2-3; TRBD2 might be the D (6 bases). V shed 3 bases and J shed 2 bases, with 18 bases lying between them. This CDR3 has 17 residues. Germline V gene lookup returns CDR1 SEHNR and CDR2 FQNEAQ (reference sequence). The CDR3 here is CASSLGTVAVHTDTQYF. CDR3 in DNA: TGTGCCAGCAGCTTGGGGACCGTAGCGGTCCACACAGATACGCAGTATTTT.

J is TRBJ2-7 and V is TRBV5-1, with 8 bases lining up with TRBD1. CDR1 and CDR2 from the germline V gene are SGHRS and YFSETQ. The CDR3 sequence is 15 residues long. The J segment lost 3 bases and the V segment lost 4 bases, leaving 9 bases of the junction unmatched. The CDR3 here is CASSPTGVPRYEQYF. CDR3 DNA sequence: TGCGCCAGCAGCCCGACAGGGGTACCCCGCTACGAGCAGTACTTC.

In this sample, this clone turned up once. The gene calls are TRBV5-1 and TRBJ1-2; D gene unclear. The germline V gene has CDR1 SGHRS and CDR2 YFSETQ. The germline V and J ends were trimmed by 4 bases and 7 bases, with 11 bases remaining between them. The CDR3 runs 12 residues. The CDR3 nucleotides read TGCGCCAGCAGCCTCGGCCAGACTGGCTACACCTTC. As protein: CASSLGQTGYTF.

V is TRBV5-1 and J is TRBJ2-2, with 7 bases identical to TRBD1. This CDR3 is 17 amino acids long. The V segment lost 0 bases and the J segment 5 bases; nucleotides outside the gene matches: 10. Per germline, CDR1 SGHRS and CDR2 YFSETQ. The CDR3, as DNA: TGCGCCAGCAGCTTGGGAGGGGGCCCGCGAGGAACCGGGGAGCTGTTTTTT. This gives the protein CASSLGGGPRGTGELFF.

By proportion, this clone is large. The J gene is TRBJ2-1, the V gene TRBV19; 9 bases map to TRBD2. CDR1 LNHDA and CDR2 SQIVND come from the germline V gene (reference sequence). The CDR3 consists of 15 residues. V was clipped by 5 bases and J by 1 base; unmatched bases: 3. In DNA, the CDR3 is TGTGCCAGTAGTCAGACTAGCGGTTCCTACAATGAGCAGTTCTTC. Translation: CASSQTSGSYNEQFF.

V usage is TRBV5-1 and J usage is TRBJ2-5; TRBD1 matches 8 bases. Germline CDR1 is SGHRS and CDR2 is YFSETQ. The J segment lost 1 base and the V segment lost 0 bases, leaving 2 bases of the junction unmatched. The CDR3 contains 15 residues. The CDR3 DNA follows: TGCGCCAGCAGCTTGGTAGGACAGGGCCAAGAGACCCAGTACTTC. This gives the protein CASSLVGQGQETQYF.

The chain has TRBV30 and TRBJ1-5; D ambiguous. The CDR3 has 14 amino acids. Per germline, CDR1 GTSNPN and CDR2 SVGIG (reference sequence). Trimming shortened V by 0 bases and J by 6 bases, and 12 bases separated the two germline ends. In nucleotides, the CDR3 is TGTGCCTGGAGTGTAGACTTGTCCGGTCAGCCCCAGCATTTT. It specifies CAWSVDLSGQPQHF.

This rearrangement joins TRBV5-1 to TRBJ1-1, with no clear D. From germline, CDR1 is SGHRS and CDR2 YFSETQ. CDR3 length equals 13 residues. V dropped 0 bases and J dropped 7 bases, with 10 bases sitting between them. The CDR3 DNA follows: TGCGCCAGCAGCTTGGAGGGTGTCGGTGAAGCTTTCTTT. Amino acid sequence: CASSLEGVGEAFF.

V gene TRBV7-3 combines with J gene TRBJ2-3; 7 bases match TRBD2. The CDR3 length is 14 residues. Trimming removed 4 bases from V and 6 bases from J; junction bases left unmatched: 7. The V gene's germline CDR1 is SGHTA and CDR2 FQGTGA. The CDR3 loop is CASSSRGDRDTQYF. In DNA form, the CDR3 reads TGTGCCAGCAGCTCCCGGGGGGATAGGGATACGCAGTATTTT.

This chain uses TRBV7-6 with TRBJ2-1, with 7 bases matching TRBD2. The CDR3 extends over 15 amino acids. Trimming removed 1 base from V and 3 bases from J; junction bases left unmatched: 3. CDR1 is SGHVS, CDR2 FNYEAQ, per germline. The CDR3 loop reads CASSLVPGGYNEQFF. In DNA form, the CDR3 reads TGTGCCAGCAGCTTAGTGCCGGGAGGCTACAATGAGCAGTTCTTC. Full variable domain (outside the CDR3, taken from reference TRBV7-6 and TRBJ2-1): GAGVSQSPRYKVTKRGQDVALRCDPISGHVSLYWYRQALGQGPEFLTYFNYEAQQDKSGLPNDRFSAERPEGSISTLTIQRTEQRDSAMYRCASSLVPGGYNEQFFGPGTRLTVL.

The chain has TRBV7-6 and TRBJ2-7; perhaps D is TRBD1 or TRBD2 (6 bases each). Germline V lookup: CDR1 SGHVS, CDR2 FNYEAQ. The ends were cut back, 5 bases at V and 3 bases at J, with 17 bases in the middle. CDR3 size: 15 residues. The CDR3 here is CASSLNRVSGYEQYF. DNA of the CDR3: TGTGCCAGCAGCCTAAACAGGGTTAGCGGCTACGAGCAGTACTTC.

The rearrangement uses TRBV12-1 and TRBJ1-6; the table gives TRBD1 as D, unverified against the DNA. TRBV12-1 constitutes a pseudogene. The CDR3 has 18 amino acids. CDR3 sequence (DNA): TGTGCCAGCGGGGACAGGGCCAACCGAAGCTCCTATAATTCACCCCTCCACTTT. Encoded protein: CASGDRANRSSYNSPLHF.

CDR3 coding DNA: TGTGCCAGTAGTGGGACTAGCGGGGGGTACAATGAGCAGTTCTTC. Translation gives CASSGTSGGYNEQFF. The chain links TRBV19 to TRBJ2-1, with 15 positions matching TRBD2. Germline CDR1 reads LNHDA; CDR2 reads SQIVND (reference sequence). The CDR3 is 15 residues long. After removal of 5 bases from V and 4 bases from J, the junction contained 0 bases not matched to a gene. The variable domain in full, with the rest retrieved from reference TRBV19 and TRBJ2-1, is DGGITQSPKYLFRKEGQNVTLSCEQNLNHDAMYWYRQDPGQGLRLIYYSQIVNDFQKGDIAEGYSVSREKKESFPLTVTSAQKNPTAFYLCASSGTSGGYNEQFFGPGTRLTVL.